A selection of T cell receptor beta chains follows, all from one sample in a study of vaccination effects on CD4 cells after COVID-19. Antigen specificity for these receptors is unknown. The table came from immunoSEQ multiplex PCR; TCRdb's copy has only in-frame clones and leaves some out. Of fewer than 40,000 clones in the sample, approximately 84% are singletons; the top ten hold 2%. The sequences come from CD4+ T cells from PBMCs cultured with HCoV-NL63 spike peptides, collected after COVID-19 vaccination. The receptors shown here come from a human donor who received a COVID-19 vaccine. Some clones in this sample may be carry-over from other donors' samples. The CDR3 runs from the conserved cysteine through the conserved F or W. A D gene is named only where the DNA matches it firmly. The size field is filled for only some rows; it gives once, few, many or a size class.

>.|.|TRBJ1-1|TRBV7-9
TGTGCCAGCAGCCCTCTATCACCGGGACGGGAGAGGACTGAAGCTTTCTTT
CASSPLSPGRERTEAFF
>.|.|TRBJ1-1|TRBV6-4
TGTGCCAGCAGTGACTCGCGGGCTGAAGCTTTCTTT
CASSDSRAEAFF
>once|.|TRBJ1-2|TRBV24-1
TGTGCCACGTACAGGGCTGGCTATGGCTACACCTTC
CATYRAGYGYTF
>.|.|TRBJ2-3|TRBV3-1/TRBV3-2
TGTGCCAGCAGCCAAGTAACAGGCACAGATACGCAGTATTTT
CASSQVTGTDTQYF
>.|TRBD2|TRBJ2-3|TRBV27
TGTGCCAGCAGTCCCGGGGGGGCGGGGGGTCCCACAGATACGCAGTATTTT
CASSPGGAGGPTDTQYF
>.|TRBD1|TRBJ2-2|TRBV11-2
TGTGCCAGCAGCCCGGACAGGGTTGGCACCGGGGAGCTGTTTTTT
CASSPDRVGTGELFF
>few|.|TRBJ1-1|TRBV6-5
TGTGCCAGTACCGGGTCACCGAACACTGAAGCTTTCTTT
CASTGSPNTEAFF
>.|TRBD2|TRBJ2-2|TRBV18
TGTGCCAGCTCCAGGGCCCGGGGGGGCCAAACCGGGGAGCTGTTTTTT
CASSRARGGQTGELFF
>.|.|TRBJ1-6|TRBV4-3
TGCGCCAGCAGCCACAGGGAGAGGGCGGAATCACCCCTCCACTTT
CASSHRERAESPLHF
>.|.|TRBJ1-1|TRBV6-1
TGTGCCAGCAGTGAAACGCTACCGGGACACCCTTCGTTGAACACTGAAGCTTTCTTT
CASSETLPGHPSLNTEAFF
>.|TRBD2|TRBJ2-5|TRBV25-1
TGTGCCAGCAGTGAGTTTAGCGGGGGGGCCCGTGAGACCCAGTACTTC
CASSEFSGGARETQYF
>.|.|TRBJ2-1|TRBV18
TGTGCCAGCTCACCGAAACTACTAGTCGATGAGCAGTTCTTC
CASSPKLLVDEQFF
>.|.|TRBJ1-5|TRBV4-1
TGCGCCAGCAGCCCTAGGGGGGATCAGCCCCAGCATTTT
CASSPRGDQPQHF
>.|.|TRBJ2-3|TRBV28
TGTGCCAGCAGAAAGACAGGACTCAGCACAGATACGCAGTATTTT
CASRKTGLSTDTQYF
>.|.|TRBJ1-2|TRBV6-1
TGTGCCAGCAGTGAAAGGTACCGGGAAGCTAACTATGGCTACACCTTC
CASSERYREANYGYTF
>.|.|TRBJ2-5|TRBV24-1
TGTGCCACCAGTGATCCCCGGTCCGAGGGAGAGACCCAGTACTTC
CATSDPRSEGETQYF
>.|.|TRBJ1-2|TRBV5-6
TGTGCCAGCAGCTTGGCCCCGGGCCTGGATGGCTACACCTTC
CASSLAPGLDGYTF
>.|TRBD1|TRBJ1-2|TRBV3-1/TRBV3-2
TGTGCCAGCAGTCTTAGACAGGGGGCAGAGGGCTACACCTTC
CASSLRQGAEGYTF
>once|.|TRBJ1-4|TRBV18
TGTGCCAGCTCACCGACAGGATCGACAACTAATGAAAAACTGTTTTTT
CASSPTGSTTNEKLFF
>.|TRBD1|TRBJ1-2|TRBV5-4
TGTGCCAGCAGCTTGCCCCCACAGGGGGCTCCCGCCCGTGGCTACACCTTC
CASSLPPQGAPARGYTF
>.|.|TRBJ2-5|TRBV6-5
TGTGCCAGCAGTTGGGACTACCAAGAGACCCAGTACTTC
CASSWDYQETQYF
>once|.|TRBJ2-1|TRBV25-1
TGTGCCAGCAGTCAGGGGAGCTCCTACAATGAGCAGTTCTTC
CASSQGSSYNEQFF
>.|.|TRBJ2-5|TRBV25-1
TGTGCCAGCAGTGTATGGTCTCAGGGGGGAAGAGAGACCCAGTACTTC
CASSVWSQGGRETQYF
>once|.|TRBJ2-7|TRBV7-2
TGTGCCAGCAGCTTAGCAGGCACAGGGCTCTCCTACGAGCAGTACTTC
CASSLAGTGLSYEQYF
>.|TRBD1|TRBJ2-3|TRBV24-1
TGTGCCACGGGACAGGGCACAGATACGCAGTATTTT
CATGQGTDTQYF
>.|TRBD2|TRBJ2-5|TRBV5-1
TGCGCCAGCAGCTTGGCACGGGGGGGCCGGGAGACCCAGTACTTC
CASSLARGGRETQYF
>.|TRBD1|TRBJ1-2|TRBV4-3
TGCGCCAGCAGCGGGGTGGGGGACAGCCTTAACTATGGCTACACCTTC
CASSGVGDSLNYGYTF
>.|TRBD1|TRBJ2-5|TRBV24-1
TGTGCCACCAGTGCTCCGGGACAGGGGGTCGAAGAGACCCAGTACTTC
CATSAPGQGVEETQYF
>.|TRBD2|TRBJ2-3|TRBV11-3
TGTGCCAGCAGCTCCTCGGGACTAGCGGGGGGACGCACAGATACGCAGTATTTT
CASSSSGLAGGRTDTQYF
>.|.|TRBJ1-2|TRBV29-1
TGCAGCGTTGAGCTGAGGGACGGCTACACCTTC
CSVELRDGYTF
>once|TRBD2|TRBJ2-3|TRBV6-1
TGTGCCAGCAGTGAATTACCGCTAGCGGGGGCCTCCACAGATACGCAGTATTTT
CASSELPLAGASTDTQYF